This entry features one T cell receptor beta chain sequence. The ends were cut back, 1 base at V and 4 bases at J, with 7 bases in the middle. CDR3 length: 13 amino acids. In germline, CDR1 is SGHAT, CDR2 FQNNGV. The source of the sample is a study of immune evolution from preneoplasia to lung adenocarcinoma. Some clones are missing from TCRdb's copy, which holds only in-frame ones; the method was immunoSEQ multiplex PCR. The table records 2,500 to 3,500 clones, roughly four fifths of them present only once. This sequence originates from a person in their forties with lung adenocarcinoma. The chain has TRBV11-2 and TRBJ2-5, with D uncertain. Sequencing was done on a sample of FFPE adjacent normal lung tissue. Here the CDR3 reads CASSLVPGETQYF. CDR3 nucleotides: TGTGCCAGCAGCTTAGTTCCGGGAGAGACCCAGTACTTC.